Presented here are 15 T cell receptor beta chains from one specimen sequenced in a study of tumor and adjacent non-tumor tissue in lung cancer. A modified ARM-PCR protocol with three rounds of nested PCR amplified TCRbeta. TCRdb called the multiplex PCR reads again in MiXCR, with one record for every CDR3 protein. The data hold 65,000 to 75,000 distinct CDR3 sequences, with about three quarters observed a single time. RNA was extracted from bulk tissue without any cell sorting. Material for sequencing was lung tumor tissue. Receptors were obtained from a man in his sixties with non-small cell lung cancer.

This clonotype has only a few counts. This chain uses TRBV25-1 with TRBJ2-6; 9 bases are shared with TRBD1. This CDR3 has 17 residues. CDR1 MGHDK and CDR2 SYGVNS come from the germline V gene. The V and J ends lost 5 bases and 1 base, in that order; junction bases with no gene match: 6. The CDR3 sequence is CASSKTGGRSGANVLTF. CDR3 DNA: TGTGCCAGCAGTAAAACAGGGGGCCGGTCTGGGGCCAACGTCCTGACTTTC.

Note on this clonotype: The germline gene is not matched at one end of the junction; a read error may be the cause. This chain links TRBV10-3 with TRBJ2-1, with TRBD2 matching over 10 bases. Germline CDR1 is ENHRY and CDR2 is SYGVKD. The CDR3 runs to 17 residues. CDR3 sequence: CAIIESGNLAGDNEQFF. CDR3 DNA sequence: TGTGCCATCATTGAGTCGGGCAACCTAGCGGGAGACAATGAGCAGTTCTTC.

For this clonotype: The junction shows a germline mismatch at one end, possibly a read error. The V gene is TRBV12-3 or TRBV12-4, the J gene TRBJ2-1; TRBD1 matches at 9 bases. CDR3 length: 15 residues. CDR3 sequence reads: CVSSPGQGMWDEQFF. The CDR3 coding sequence is TGTGTCAGCAGTCCGGGACAGGGTATGTGGGATGAGCAGTTCTTC.

Notes on this clonotype: Because it lacks the conserved phenylalanine or tryptophan at the end, this CDR3 is likely a read error. The chain uses TRBV6-5 and TRBJ2-7, with 7 nucleotides matching TRBD1. The CDR3 is made up of 15 amino acids. Germline V gene lookup returns CDR1 MNHEY and CDR2 SVGAGI. CDR3 protein: CAGSYGVGQVYEQYI. The CDR3 DNA reads TGTGCCGGCAGTTATGGGGTTGGACAGGTTTACGAGCAGTACATC.

This clonotype came up once. An end of the junction does not agree with germline; a read error may underlie this. This sequence joins TRBV11-2 and TRBJ2-7, with D perhaps matching TRBD2 (5 bases). In germline, CDR1 is SGHAT, CDR2 FQNNGV. This CDR3 is 13 amino acids long. CDR3 nucleotide sequence: TGTGCCTGCAGCCCCTCCCGGGATGCCGAGCAGTACTTC. Translation: CACSPSRDAEQYF. Full variable domain (rest looked up from reference TRBV11-2 and TRBJ2-7): EAGVAQSPRYKIIEKRQSVAFWCNPISGHATLYWYQQILGQGPKLLIQFQNNGVVDDSQLPKDRFSAERLKGVDSTLKIQPAKLEDSAVYLCACSPSRDAEQYFGPGTRLTVT.

This clonotype was seen a few times. A much larger clone differs by one base, so this may be a read error. This rearrangement joins TRBV5-5 to TRBJ1-2; D unclear. The CDR3 loop spans 13 amino acids. In germline, CDR1 is SGHKS, CDR2 YYEKEE (reference sequence). CDR3 in amino acids: CARSLTPYYGYTF. The DNA of the CDR3 is TGTGCCAGAAGCTTAACACCGTACTATGGCTACACCTTC.

V is TRBV20-1 and J is TRBJ1-2; D call uncertain. Germline-derived CDR1 and CDR2 are DFQATT and SNEGSKA (reference sequence). V dropped 0 bases and J dropped 11 bases, with 19 bases sitting between them. This CDR3 comprises 14 residues. CDR3 sequence: CSARDLPTAYSYTF. For the CDR3, the DNA is TGCAGTGCTAGAGATTTGCCGACGGCCTATAGTTACACCTTC.

The chain links TRBV11-1 to TRBJ2-1; 11 bases are shared with TRBD1. Trimming removed 6 bases from V and 8 bases from J; junction bases left unmatched: 6. Germline lookup yields CDR1 SGHAT and CDR2 FQDESV (reference sequence). The CDR3 loop spans 14 amino acids. The DNA for the CDR3 is TGTGCCAGCAGATTGGACAGGGGGCGCTATGAGCAGTTCTTC. It translates to CASRLDRGRYEQFF.

In regard to this clonotype: The junction departs from germline at one end; a sequencing error may be responsible. This rearrangement joins TRBV6-5 to TRBJ2-7, with 8 bases that match TRBD1. The CDR3 is 16 residues long. From germline, CDR1 is MNHEY and CDR2 SVGAGI. In DNA, the CDR3 is TGTGTCAGCAGGCCTGACAGGGGCCGACGATTCTACGAGCAGTACTTC. Translated: CVSRPDRGRRFYEQYF.

This clonotype has only one observation. The V call is TRBV11-2, the J call TRBJ1-4; D unresolved. The CDR3 consists of 12 residues. Germline lookup yields CDR1 SGHAT and CDR2 FQNNGV. Written as DNA, the CDR3 is TGTGGCAGTAGCTCAGAGAATCGAAAACTGTTTTTT. Amino acid sequence: CGSSSENRKLFF.

This clonotype has only one observation. The chain recombines TRBV2 with TRBJ2-3; tentative D call: TRBD1 (7 bases). The ends were cut back, 2 bases at V and 5 bases at J, with 20 bases in the middle. This CDR3 is 17 amino acids long. Per the germline V gene, CDR1 is SNHLY and CDR2 is FYNNEI. The CDR3 is CASSETRAGGGKDTQYF. As DNA, the CDR3 is TGTGCCAGCAGTGAAACCCGTGCAGGGGGAGGCAAAGATACGCAGTATTTT.

For this clonotype: One junction end disagrees with the germline gene, perhaps due to a read error. The rearrangement uses TRBV28 and TRBJ2-5, with 7 bases identical to TRBD2. CDR1 is MDHEN, CDR2 SYDVKM, per germline. The CDR3 consists of 13 residues. CDR3 bases: TGTGCCAGCAGTTTAGGGACTAACGGGTTACAGCACTTC. Amino acid sequence: CASSLGTNGLQHF.

At least ten counts were recorded for this clonotype. The V and J genes are TRBV5-4 and TRBJ2-5, with 9 bases that match TRBD1. The CDR3 length is 16 residues. Germline trimming cut 0 bases from V and 7 bases from J; bases unmatched to any gene: 10. Germline V gene data show CDR1 as SGHNT and CDR2 as YYREEE (reference sequence). The CDR3, as DNA: TGTGCCAGCAGCTTGGGACAGGGGGTCATCGTCGGGACCCAGTACTTC. This encodes CASSLGQGVIVGTQYF.

The chain uses TRBV28 and TRBJ2-2, with TRBD2 matching over 11 bases. The V segment lost 3 bases and the J segment 1 base; nucleotides outside the gene matches: 13. This CDR3 contains 20 residues. CDR1 and CDR2 (germline): MDHEN, SYDVKM. This CDR3 is CASSFIPGLAEYRNTGELFF. The DNA of the CDR3 is TGTGCCAGCAGTTTCATTCCGGGACTAGCGGAATACCGGAACACCGGGGAGCTGTTTTTT.

The chain recombines TRBV29-1 with TRBJ2-7; 7 bases fit TRBD1. The germline V gene encodes CDR1 SQVTM and CDR2 ANQGSEA. Trimming cost V 2 bases and J 6 bases; bases outside gene matches: 13. The CDR3 length is 15 residues. The CDR3 region has the DNA TGCAGCGTTGAAAACCCCCGAAGGGGGCTTGGCGAGCAGTACTTC. Its translation is CSVENPRRGLGEQYF.